This is a list of T cell receptor beta chains from one sample in a study of blood T cell repertoires in COVID-19. The assay was immunoSEQ multiplex PCR, and TCRdb's table has in-frame clones only and misses some. The sample shows more than 200,000 clones, roughly 80% of them seen only once. Sequencing input: peripheral blood. The receptor set was obtained from a woman older than 75 with acute or convalescent COVID-19. Both conserved end residues are part of each CDR3. A D gene is named only where the DNA matches it firmly. The size entry is marked missing in some rows and otherwise reads once, few, many or a size class.

d_call clone_size j_call v_call cdr3_aa cdr3_nt
TRBD1 once TRBJ1-2 TRBV11-2 CASSPGQGGYGYTF TGTGCCAGCAGCCCCGGACAGGGTGGGTATGGCTACACCTTC
. few TRBJ2-7 TRBV25-1 CASREQGTYEQYF TGTGCCAGCAGGGAGCAGGGGACCTACGAGCAGTACTTC
. . TRBJ2-7 TRBV7-2 CASRVRGLGEQYF TGTGCCAGCAGGGTCAGGGGTTTAGGGGAGCAGTACTTC
TRBD1 . TRBJ1-6 TRBV19 CASSIEGQGNSPLHF TGTGCCAGTAGTATAGAGGGACAGGGGAATTCACCCCTCCACTTT
. few TRBJ2-2 TRBV28 CASTSRKNTGELFF TGTGCCAGCACCTCTAGGAAGAACACCGGGGAGCTGTTTTTT
TRBD2 once TRBJ2-3 TRBV9 CASSAGLAGGTDTQYF TGTGCCAGCAGCGCGGGACTAGCGGGGGGAACAGATACGCAGTATTTT
TRBD2 . TRBJ2-3 TRBV3-1/TRBV3-2 CASSQPRGVSGSSDTQYF TGTGCCAGCAGCCAACCCCGCGGTGTGAGCGGGAGTTCAGATACGCAGTATTTT
TRBD2 . TRBJ2-1 TRBV7-2 CASSVSGGGLGEQFF TGTGCCAGCAGCGTTAGCGGGGGGGGGCTTGGTGAGCAGTTCTTC
. . TRBJ1-1 TRBV6-5 CASSYSRGNTEAFF TGTGCCAGCAGTTACTCCCGGGGGAACACTGAAGCTTTCTTT
. . TRBJ1-4 TRBV25-1 CASSAAGGYEKLFF TGTGCCAGCAGTGCTGCAGGCGGGTATGAAAAACTGTTTTTT
. . TRBJ2-5 TRBV15 CATSRVQGIGETQYF TGTGCCACCAGCAGAGTACAGGGTATAGGAGAGACCCAGTACTTC
TRBD1 . TRBJ2-3 TRBV11-2 CASSIQTRGLSTDTQYF TGTGCCAGCAGCATACAAACAAGGGGGCTCAGCACAGATACGCAGTATTTT
. . TRBJ2-2 TRBV7-2 CASSLGALRVWTGELFF TGTGCCAGTTCCTTGGGGGCCCTCCGAGTTTGGACCGGGGAGCTGTTTTTT
. . TRBJ1-4 TRBV4-1 CASSQVRGGGTTNEKLFF TGCGCCAGCAGCCAAGTCAGAGGGGGGGGAACAACTAATGAAAAACTGTTTTTT
TRBD1 . TRBJ2-2 TRBV5-1 CASSFRDRGATGELFF TGCGCCAGCAGCTTCCGGGACAGGGGAGCTACCGGGGAGCTGTTTTTT
. few TRBJ2-7 TRBV7-9 CASSLYSSYEQYF TGTGCCAGCAGCCTCTATTCCTCCTACGAGCAGTACTTC
. . TRBJ2-3 TRBV9 CASSVIKGDTDTQYF TGTGCCAGCAGCGTAATTAAGGGGGACACAGATACGCAGTATTTT
. . TRBJ2-7 TRBV5-6 CASSPLEAGGYEQYF TGTGCCAGCAGCCCCCTGGAGGCAGGTGGATACGAGCAGTACTTC
. . TRBJ2-6 TRBV2 CASSELSSGANVLTF TGTGCCAGCAGTGAACTGAGCTCTGGGGCCAACGTCCTGACTTTC
TRBD2 . TRBJ2-5 TRBV5-1 CASSLPPPSGVYQETQYF TGCGCCAGCAGCTTGCCACCCCCTAGCGGGGTTTACCAAGAGACCCAGTACTTC
TRBD2 . TRBJ2-1 TRBV2 CASSDTLAGVYNEQFF TGTGCCAGCAGCGATACTCTAGCGGGGGTTTACAATGAGCAGTTCTTC
. once TRBJ1-2 TRBV11-2 CASRPSGGGYGYTF TGTGCCAGCAGACCCTCCGGGGGAGGCTATGGCTACACCTTC
. . TRBJ2-5 TRBV19 CASSIGLAETQYF TGTGCCAGTAGTATAGGGCTAGCGGAGACCCAGTACTTC
TRBD2 . TRBJ2-3 TRBV11-2 CASSLAGGGGTDTQYF TGTGCCAGCAGCTTAGCCGGCGGGGGGGGCACAGATACGCAGTATTTT
. . TRBJ1-1 TRBV3-1/TRBV3-2 CASSRLYGSTEAFF TGTGCCAGCAGCCGACTTTACGGTTCGACTGAAGCTTTCTTT
. . TRBJ1-1 TRBV7-9 CASSPPGEAFF TGTGCCAGCAGCCCCCCCGGTGAAGCTTTCTTT
. . TRBJ1-1 TRBV14 CASSHRQMMNTEAFF TGTGCCAGCAGCCACCGCCAGATGATGAACACTGAAGCTTTCTTT
TRBD2 . TRBJ2-3 TRBV9 CASSPPRTSGRSDTQYF TGTGCCAGCAGCCCCCCCCGGACTAGCGGGAGATCTGATACGCAGTATTTT
. . TRBJ2-2 TRBV21-1 CASSKGDGGQGVPGELFF TGTGCCAGCAGCAAAGGGGATGGGGGACAAGGTGTCCCCGGGGAGCTGTTTTTT
TRBD1 . TRBJ1-1 TRBV5-1 CASSLHGQGRTEAFF TGCGCCAGCAGCTTGCACGGACAGGGTCGGACTGAAGCTTTCTTT
. . TRBJ2-5 TRBV6-5 CASRLGLTYQETQYF TGTGCCAGCAGGCTGGGACTTACGTACCAAGAGACCCAGTACTTC
TRBD2 . TRBJ2-7 TRBV30 CAWSRRLGTSGSYEQYF TGTGCCTGGAGTAGACGGTTGGGGACTAGCGGATCCTACGAGCAGTACTTC
TRBD1 . TRBJ1-1 TRBV11-2 CASSWGQGVGTEAFF TGTGCCAGCAGCTGGGGACAGGGGGTGGGCACTGAAGCTTTCTTT
TRBD2 . TRBJ2-7 TRBV11-1 CASSFLSGNIHEQYF TGTGCCAGCAGCTTCCTTAGCGGGAACATCCACGAGCAGTACTTC
. . TRBJ2-7 TRBV6-5 CASSYTGLSYEQYF TGTGCCAGCAGTTACACGGGACTTTCCTACGAGCAGTACTTC
. . TRBJ2-3 TRBV5-1 CASSLGPRGDTDTQYF TGCGCCAGCAGCTTGGGTCCCAGGGGTGACACAGATACGCAGTATTTT
TRBD1 . TRBJ1-3 TRBV18 CASSPPNRGNSGNTIYF TGTGCCAGCTCACCTCCGAACAGGGGGAACTCTGGAAACACCATATATTTT
. . TRBJ1-5 TRBV19 CATTGHRDNQPQHF TGTGCCACCACGGGCCACAGGGACAATCAGCCCCAGCATTTT
. . TRBJ1-4 TRBV15 CATNGRGTTNEKLFF TGTGCCACCAACGGCAGGGGCACGACTAATGAAAAACTGTTTTTT
. . TRBJ2-5 TRBV6-5 CASRGTRGETQYF TGTGCCAGCAGGGGTACGAGGGGGGAGACCCAGTACTTC
. . TRBJ1-6 TRBV11-1 CASSFNSMNSPLHF TGTGCCAGCAGCTTTAACTCAATGAATTCACCCCTCCACTTT
. . TRBJ1-2 TRBV5-1 CASSLNSILDSSSNYGYTF TGCGCCAGCAGCTTGAATTCGATACTGGACAGTTCTTCTAACTATGGCTACACCTTC
TRBD1 . TRBJ1-2 TRBV5-1 CASSSAGQGGSAGGYTF TGCGCCAGCAGCTCCGCGGGACAGGGTGGGTCGGCGGGTGGCTACACCTTC
. . TRBJ1-2 TRBV6-2/TRBV6-3 CASSYGQNYGYTF TGTGCCAGCAGTTACGGTCAGAACTATGGCTACACCTTC
TRBD1 . TRBJ1-3 TRBV7-6 CASSLSQGASGNTIYF TGTGCCAGCAGCTTATCCCAGGGGGCCTCTGGAAACACCATATATTTT
. . TRBJ1-1 TRBV7-3 CASSLSAGMNTEAFF TGTGCCAGCAGCTTAAGCGCCGGGATGAACACTGAAGCTTTCTTT
. . TRBJ2-1 TRBV2 CASHRVGEQFF TGTGCCAGCCACAGGGTCGGTGAGCAGTTCTTC
. . TRBJ1-4 TRBV18 CASSPGQPATNEKLFF TGTGCCAGCTCGCCCGGACAGCCTGCAACTAATGAAAAACTGTTTTTT
. . TRBJ1-1 TRBV29-1 CSVEAGGLTEAFF TGCAGCGTTGAAGCGGGGGGGCTCACTGAAGCTTTCTTT
. . TRBJ1-1 TRBV24-1 CATSEGATDTEAFF TGTGCCACCAGTGAAGGGGCCACGGACACTGAAGCTTTCTTT
. . TRBJ2-7 TRBV18 CASSPRGPSFYEQYF TGTGCCAGCTCACCACGCGGGCCCTCCTTCTACGAGCAGTACTTC
. . TRBJ1-2 TRBV30 CASGSSHGYTF TGTGCCTCTGGGAGTTCGCATGGCTACACCTTC
TRBD2 . TRBJ2-7 TRBV28 CASSRRTSGKWEQYF TGTGCCAGCAGCAGAAGAACTAGCGGGAAGTGGGAGCAGTACTTC
TRBD1 . TRBJ2-1 TRBV7-3 CASSLGTGNEQFF TGTGCCAGCAGCCTAGGGACAGGCAATGAGCAGTTCTTC